This T cell receptor beta chain derives from a study of CD8 T cells in cerebrospinal fluid in Alzheimer's disease. CSF cells were profiled by 10X single-cell V(D)J and 5' expression. TCRdb re-called the 10x single-cell sequencing reads; every CDR3 protein appears as one record, without DNA. The sample features around 1,300 distinct CDR3 sequences, with about 11% in its top ten. Study-level points and caveats: Patients with mild cognitive impairment or Alzheimer's disease had a larger top CSF clone percentage than controls. Healthy subjects less often had a clone of at least 3% than Alzheimer's patients.

This clonotype registers medium-sized by frequency. Its antigen is as yet unknown. This CDR3 is 14 amino acids long. Germline V gives CDR1 SGHRS, CDR2 YFSETQ. Confirmation of patient neurodegeneration relied on biomarkers such as neurofilament, amyloid-beta and tau. The chain is built from TRBV5-1 and TRBJ1-2; TCRdb selects TRBD1, and the lack of DNA leaves this call unchecked. The source of this sequence is a human donor with mild cognitive impairment. Source material: cerebrospinal fluid. The CDR3 loop is CASSAQPGHYGYTF.